Presented here are 30 T cell receptor beta chains from one specimen sequenced in a study of T cell responses to AZD1222 COVID-19 vaccine. TCRdb's copy holds only in-frame clones and misses some; the assay was immunoSEQ multiplex PCR. The table has about 84,000 clones, 75% to 90% seen once. The sample here was peripheral blood, taken 28 days after the second AZD1222 dose. These TCRs come from an adult who received the AZD1222 COVID-19 vaccine.

The chain joins TRBV28 to TRBJ1-1; no reliable D call. From germline, CDR1 is MDHEN and CDR2 SYDVKM. This CDR3 is built from 16 residues. Trimming removed 2 bases from V and 0 bases from J, with 13 bases in between. DNA for the CDR3: TGTGCCAGCAGTTTACCGAACGGCTCAATGAACACTGAAGCTTTCTTT. It yields the protein CASSLPNGSMNTEAFF.

This sequence joins TRBV10-1 and TRBJ1-1; 9 positions agree with TRBD1. The CDR3 is 14 amino acids. Losses at the gene ends were 3 bases for V and 5 bases for J; bases not matched to a gene: 4. Germline values: CDR1 WNHNN, CDR2 SYGVQD (reference sequence). CDR3 DNA sequence: TGCGCCAGCAGTGAAACAGGGGGCCGAACTGAAGCTTTCTTT. Protein product: CASSETGGRTEAFF.

The V call is TRBV7-2, the J call TRBJ2-7; D unresolved. The CDR3 loop spans 14 amino acids. CDR1 SGHTA and CDR2 FQGNSA come from the germline V gene. V dropped 3 bases and J dropped 0 bases, with 9 bases sitting between them. The CDR3, as DNA: TGTGCCAGCAGCTTGAGTCCGGCCTCCTACGAGCAGTACTTC. Translating it yields CASSLSPASYEQYF.

This rearrangement joins TRBV9 to TRBJ2-2; D possibly uses TRBD1 or TRBD2 (5 bases each). V was cut by 6 bases and J by 5 bases, with 14 bases left in between. CDR1 and CDR2 from the germline V gene are SGDLS and YYNGEE. The CDR3 loop spans 14 amino acids. CDR3 bases: TGTGCCAGCAAGGGGCAGGGACCAACCGGGGAGCTGTTTTTT. It translates to CASKGQGPTGELFF.

The gene calls are TRBV7-8 and TRBJ2-6, with D unresolved. The CDR3 length is 18 residues. V was shortened by 1 base and J by 3 bases, with 16 bases between the two germline ends. Per germline, CDR1 SGHVS and CDR2 FQNEAQ. Here the CDR3 reads CASSLDMVATLGANVLTF. In DNA form, the CDR3 reads TGTGCCAGCAGCTTAGATATGGTGGCGACGCTTGGGGCCAACGTCCTGACTTTC.

The V call is TRBV3-1 (or the pseudogene TRBV3-2), the J call TRBJ2-5, with 8 bases identical to TRBD1. The CDR3 spans 16 residues. Per the germline V gene, CDR1 is LGHDT and CDR2 is YNNKEL (reference sequence). The J segment lost 5 bases and the V segment lost 0 bases, leaving 8 bases of the junction unmatched. The CDR3: CASSQDLAGGAETQYF. The CDR3 nucleotides read TGTGCCAGCAGCCAAGATCTGGCAGGGGGCGCGGAGACCCAGTACTTC.

The V and J genes are TRBV28 and TRBJ2-6; D gene unclear. The germline CDR1 and CDR2 sequences are MDHEN and SYDVKM. The V end lost 4 bases, the J end lost 0 bases, and 7 bases lay between the germline ends. The CDR3 sequence is 15 residues long. The CDR3 spells CASSWIHSGANVLTF. CDR3 DNA: TGTGCCAGCAGTTGGATCCACTCTGGGGCCAACGTCCTGACTTTC.

This sequence joins TRBV9 and TRBJ2-1; TRBD1 might be the D (6 bases). The CDR3 has 13 residues. The V gene's germline CDR1 is SGDLS and CDR2 YYNGEE. Trimming removed 2 bases at V and 4 bases at J, with 7 bases between. The CDR3: CASSVDRYNEQFF. The CDR3 bases are TGTGCCAGCAGCGTTGACAGGTACAATGAGCAGTTCTTC.

This chain connects TRBV6-6 to TRBJ2-2; 8 bases map to TRBD2. CDR3 size: 16 residues. The germline CDR1 and CDR2 sequences are MNHNY and SVGAGI (reference sequence). V lost 6 bases to trimming and J lost 3 bases; unmatched junction nucleotides: 9. The DNA of the CDR3 is TGTGCCAGCAGCGGCGCGGCGGGGGGAGACACCGGGGAGCTGTTTTTT. It yields the protein CASSGAAGGDTGELFF.

The chain has TRBV10-2 and TRBJ1-1; D gene ambiguous. V was shortened by 1 base and J by 4 bases, with 10 bases between the two germline ends. Germline V gene data show CDR1 as WSHSY and CDR2 as SAAADI. The CDR3 covers 14 residues. The CDR3 bases are TGCGCCAGCAGTGAGTACGTTGGAGGCACTGAAGCTTTCTTT. It codes for CASSEYVGGTEAFF.

This clone was found once. The chain uses TRBV6-4 and TRBJ2-7, with D possibly being TRBD2 (5 bases). Germline CDR1 reads MRHNA; CDR2 reads SNTAGT. Trimming shortened V by 7 bases and J by 9 bases, and 16 bases separated the two germline ends. The CDR3 covers 12 residues. The CDR3 DNA follows: TGTGCCAGCACCAGAGAGGGCGTGAGGCAGTACTTC. It specifies CASTREGVRQYF.

In this sample, this clone turned up once. The V call is TRBV11-1, the J call TRBJ2-7, with no clear D. V lost 2 bases, J lost 5 bases, and 10 bases lay in between. CDR1 SGHAT and CDR2 FQDESV come from the germline V gene (reference sequence). The CDR3 is 13 amino acids. CDR3 in amino acids: CASSLSDDDEQYF. CDR3 DNA sequence: TGTGCCAGCAGCTTAAGCGACGATGACGAGCAGTACTTC.

J is TRBJ2-3 and V is TRBV20-1; TRBD2 matches 7 bases. Germline loops: CDR1 DFQATT, CDR2 SNEGSKA (reference sequence). Losses at the gene ends were 6 bases for V and 0 bases for J; bases not matched to a gene: 12. The CDR3 contains 16 residues. Here the CDR3 DNA reads TGCAGTGCCAGTCTTTGGGCTAGCGGTAGCACAGATACGCAGTATTTT. Its protein is CSASLWASGSTDTQYF.

V is TRBV6-1 and J is TRBJ1-4; D gene ambiguous. The CDR3 is 14 residues long. With 3 bases removed from V and 4 bases from J, the gap between germline ends came to 9 bases. CDR1 is MNHNS, CDR2 SASEGT, per germline. As DNA, the CDR3 is TGTGCCAGCAGTGATAGAACCAATAATGAAAAACTGTTTTTT. Residues: CASSDRTNNEKLFF.

The V and J genes are TRBV5-1 and TRBJ1-6, with no clear D. The CDR3 sequence is 14 residues long. The germline gives CDR1 SGHRS, CDR2 YFSETQ. Trimming shortened V by 0 bases and J by 6 bases, and 7 bases separated the two germline ends. Here the CDR3 reads CASSLAGLNSPLHF. The CDR3 DNA sequence: TGCGCCAGCAGCTTGGCCGGCCTTAATTCACCCCTCCACTTT.

The rearrangement uses TRBV10-3 and TRBJ1-6; D perhaps matches TRBD1 (6 bases). Trimming pared 4 bases from V and 0 bases from J, leaving 16 bases between. The CDR3 spans 18 residues. In germline, CDR1 is ENHRY, CDR2 SYGVKD. The CDR3 DNA is TGTGCCATCAGTGCCCGGGGGGGGCCTAGCTCCTATAATTCACCCCTCCACTTT. Its protein is CAISARGGPSSYNSPLHF.

V and J are TRBV19 and TRBJ2-3; no reliable D call. Deletions cut 8 bases from V and 1 base from J, with 10 bases between. Germline-derived CDR1 and CDR2 are LNHDA and SQIVND (reference sequence). This CDR3 has 13 residues. Here the CDR3 reads CASSYQGTDTQYF. As DNA, the CDR3 is TGTGCCAGTTCATATCAGGGCACAGATACGCAGTATTTT.

This clone was counted once. The rearrangement uses TRBV14 and TRBJ1-1; D is unclear. V shed 7 bases and J shed 0 bases, with 9 bases lying between them. The CDR3 contains 13 residues. Germline-derived CDR1 and CDR2 are SGHDN and FVKESK. In DNA, the CDR3 is TGTGCCAGCAACCGGGAACTGAACACTGAAGCTTTCTTT. Translating it yields CASNRELNTEAFF.

V usage is TRBV4-1 and J usage is TRBJ1-5; D may be TRBD1 (6 bases). Looked up from germline, CDR1 is MGHRA and CDR2 is YSYEKL. The CDR3 is 17 amino acids. V was pared by 1 base and J by 4 bases, with 17 bases between. CDR3 amino acids: CASSQVFQGRPNQPQHF. The CDR3 DNA sequence: TGCGCCAGCAGCCAAGTTTTTCAGGGGAGGCCGAATCAGCCCCAGCATTTT.

The chain couples TRBV7-9 to TRBJ1-5; no definite D call. Germline V gene sequence: CDR1 SEHNR, CDR2 FQNEAQ (reference sequence). Trimming took off 1 base at V and 6 bases at J, with 10 bases between the two ends. This CDR3 is 14 amino acids long. CDR3: CASSLDTISQPQHF. CDR3 DNA sequence: TGTGCCAGCAGCTTAGATACTATAAGTCAGCCCCAGCATTTT.

This sequence joins TRBV7-9 and TRBJ2-3; 12 bases map to TRBD2. The CDR3 sequence is 16 residues long. Germline CDR1 and CDR2: SEHNR and FQNEAQ (reference sequence). V was pared by 5 bases and J by 4 bases, with 7 bases of the junction left unmatched. The CDR3 region has the DNA TGTGCCAGCAGCGACGGACTAGCGGGGACCGCAGATACGCAGTATTTT. The encoded protein is CASSDGLAGTADTQYF.

This chain connects TRBV5-6 to TRBJ2-3; D remains unclear. CDR3 length: 15 residues. Deletions cut 1 base from V and 0 bases from J, with 9 bases between. From germline, CDR1 is SGHDT and CDR2 YYEEEE. The CDR3 DNA follows: TGTGCCAGCAGCTTGCCCACGACTAGCACAGATACGCAGTATTTT. This gives the protein CASSLPTTSTDTQYF.

The chain recombines TRBV30 with TRBJ2-7; possible D gene TRBD2, 7 bases. V lost 5 bases, J lost 0 bases, and 17 bases lay in between. The germline CDR1 and CDR2 sequences are GTSNPN and SVGIG (reference sequence). The CDR3 extends over 15 amino acids. The CDR3 loop is CAWHSRGASSYEQYF. The CDR3 region has the DNA TGTGCCTGGCATAGCCGGGGGGCCAGCTCCTACGAGCAGTACTTC.

V usage is TRBV6-1 and J usage is TRBJ2-1, with TRBD1 matching over 8 bases. V lost 2 bases and J lost 8; bases outside the gene matches: 8. The CDR3 consists of 15 residues. Germline loops: CDR1 MNHNS, CDR2 SASEGT. The CDR3 loop is CASSERGQASDEQFF. The CDR3 DNA sequence: TGTGCCAGCAGTGAAAGGGGACAGGCATCGGATGAGCAGTTCTTC.

The V gene is TRBV19, the J gene TRBJ2-3; D gene uncertain. The CDR3 covers 12 residues. The V end was cut by 3 bases, the J end by 3 bases, with 4 bases between. Per germline, CDR1 LNHDA and CDR2 SQIVND (reference sequence). The CDR3 sequence: CASSMRTDTQYF. The CDR3 nucleotides read TGTGCCAGTAGTATGAGGACAGATACGCAGTATTTT.

J is TRBJ2-1 and V is TRBV15, with 7 positions matching TRBD1. CDR1 is LNHNV and CDR2 is YYDKDF in the germline V gene (reference sequence). This CDR3 is 13 amino acids long. V was clipped by 8 bases and J by 5 bases; unmatched bases: 6. The CDR3 bases are TGTGCCACCGTGGGACAGCACAACAATGAGCAGTTCTTC. The encoded protein is CATVGQHNNEQFF.

This clone was found a few times. The chain uses TRBV6-5 and TRBJ2-7; D possibly corresponds to TRBD1 (6 bases). The CDR3 is 16 amino acids. V was trimmed by 6 bases and J by 1 base, leaving 19 bases between them. Per germline, CDR1 MNHEY and CDR2 SVGAGI. The CDR3 here is CASRYGQSGPSYEQYF. The CDR3, as DNA: TGTGCCAGCAGATACGGACAGTCTGGGCCATCCTACGAGCAGTACTTC.

This clone was counted between two and nine times. This rearrangement joins TRBV2 to TRBJ1-5; possible D gene TRBD1, 6 bases. V was pared by 2 bases and J by 4 bases, with 12 bases between. This CDR3 is built from 15 residues. Per the germline V gene, CDR1 is SNHLY and CDR2 is FYNNEI. The CDR3 loop is CASSERDIRNQPQHF. Here the CDR3 DNA reads TGTGCCAGCAGTGAAAGGGACATTAGAAATCAGCCCCAGCATTTT.

The chain uses TRBV28 and TRBJ2-2; 9 nucleotides line up with TRBD1. Germline V lookup: CDR1 MDHEN, CDR2 SYDVKM. CDR3 size: 18 residues. V lost 4 bases to trimming and J lost 0 bases; unmatched junction nucleotides: 9. CDR3 in amino acids: CASSSRTGAETNTGELFF. CDR3 in DNA: TGTGCCAGCAGTTCTAGGACAGGGGCAGAGACGAACACCGGGGAGCTGTTTTTT.

The chain recombines TRBV19 with TRBJ2-2; D is uncertain. Germline CDR1 is LNHDA and CDR2 is SQIVND (reference sequence). This CDR3 is built from 13 residues. The V end was cut by 7 bases, the J end by 0 bases, with 6 bases between. CDR3 protein: CASKGANTGELFF. DNA for the CDR3: TGTGCCAGTAAGGGTGCGAACACCGGGGAGCTGTTTTTT.